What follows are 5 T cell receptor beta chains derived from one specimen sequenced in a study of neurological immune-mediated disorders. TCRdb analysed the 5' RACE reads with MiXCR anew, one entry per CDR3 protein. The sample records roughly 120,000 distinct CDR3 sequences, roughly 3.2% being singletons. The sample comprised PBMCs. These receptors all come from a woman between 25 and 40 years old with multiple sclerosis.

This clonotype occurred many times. This CDR3 reads CSAQTGPNTGELFF. CDR3 in DNA: TGCAGTGCTCAGACTGGCCCGAACACCGGGGAGCTGTTTTTT. The rearrangement uses TRBV20-1 and TRBJ2-2; no clear D. The V gene's germline CDR1 is DFQATT and CDR2 SNEGSKA (reference sequence). V was trimmed by 5 bases and J by 0 bases, leaving 10 bases between them. The CDR3 sequence is 14 residues long.

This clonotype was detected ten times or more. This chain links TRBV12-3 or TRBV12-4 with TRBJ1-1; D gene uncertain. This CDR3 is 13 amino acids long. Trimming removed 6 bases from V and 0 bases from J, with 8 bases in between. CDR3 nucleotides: TGTGCCAGCAGCAAGAGGATGAACACTGAAGCTTTCTTT. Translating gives CASSKRMNTEAFF.

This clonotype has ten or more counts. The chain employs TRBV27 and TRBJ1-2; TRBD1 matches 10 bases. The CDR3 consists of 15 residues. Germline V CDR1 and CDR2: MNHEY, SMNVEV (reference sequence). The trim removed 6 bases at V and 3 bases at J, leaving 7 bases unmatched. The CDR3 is CASRYRDRGYYGYTF. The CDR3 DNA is TGTGCCAGCAGATACCGGGACAGGGGATACTATGGCTACACCTTC.

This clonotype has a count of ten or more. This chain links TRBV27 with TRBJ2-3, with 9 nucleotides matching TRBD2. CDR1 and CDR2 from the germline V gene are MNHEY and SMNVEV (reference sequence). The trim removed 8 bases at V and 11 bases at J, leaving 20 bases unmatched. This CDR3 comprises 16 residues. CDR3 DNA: TGTGCCAGCGCACCCCCGGCGGCGGGAGGGCCGGGGGTGCAGTATTTT. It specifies CASAPPAAGGPGVQYF.

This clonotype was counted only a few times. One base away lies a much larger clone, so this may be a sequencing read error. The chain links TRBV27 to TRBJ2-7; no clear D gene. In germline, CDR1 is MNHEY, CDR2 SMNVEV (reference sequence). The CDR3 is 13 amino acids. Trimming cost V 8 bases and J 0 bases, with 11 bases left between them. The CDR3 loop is CASASGSSYEQYV. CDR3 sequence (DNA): TGTGCCAGCGCATCCGGGTCCTCCTACGAGCAGTACGTC.